A selection of T cell receptor beta chains follows, all from one sample in a study of blood T cell repertoires in COVID-19. Produced via immunoSEQ multiplex PCR; TCRdb's table is partial and in-frame only. The sample carries roughly 260,000 clones, about 87% recorded once. The sample comprised peripheral blood. Receptors were obtained from a man aged 55-75 years who had recovered from COVID-19. Both conserved end residues are part of each CDR3. D genes are given only for firm matches. Not every row has a clone size; where given, it reads once, few, many or a size class.

TGTGCCAGCACCATCGAGACTCGCACTAGCACAGATACGCAGTATTTT,CASTIETRTSTDTQYF,TRBV5-5,NA,NA,TRBJ2-3
TGTGCCATCCGACAGGGGTATGGCTACACCTTC,CAIRQGYGYTF,TRBV10-3,TRBD1,NA,TRBJ1-2
TGTGCCATCAGTGAGTCTGGTGCGGGGGCGGGCACTGAAGCTTTCTTT,CAISESGAGAGTEAFF,TRBV10-3,NA,NA,TRBJ1-1
TGTGCCACCAGCAGGCGCGTCCTATCCCCACAAGAGACCCAGTACTTC,CATSRRVLSPQETQYF,TRBV15,NA,NA,TRBJ2-5
TGTGCCATCACGCCGAGCGGGGGGTCAGATACGCAGTATTTT,CAITPSGGSDTQYF,TRBV10-3,TRBD2,NA,TRBJ2-3
TGCGCCAGCAGCTCGCGGCAACCTAGCACAGATACGCAGTATTTT,CASSSRQPSTDTQYF,TRBV5-1,NA,once,TRBJ2-3
TGTGCCAGCAGTTCTCAACAGGGTCTGGAAGAAAAACTGTTTTTT,CASSSQQGLEEKLFF,TRBV6-6,NA,NA,TRBJ1-4
TGCGCCAGCAGTCCTTACAGGGGGCTAAATTCACCCCTCCACTTT,CASSPYRGLNSPLHF,TRBV5-1,TRBD1,few,TRBJ1-6
TGTGCCAGCAGCTTGGGTGGGGGCAGTATGAACACTGAAGCTTTCTTT,CASSLGGGSMNTEAFF,TRBV5-5,NA,NA,TRBJ1-1
TGTGCCAGCAGCCCACAGGGATCGGGGGCCAACGTCCTGACTTTC,CASSPQGSGANVLTF,TRBV3-1/TRBV3-2,NA,once,TRBJ2-6
TGCGCCAGCTACGACAGATTCAGGTACCAAGAGACCCAGTACTTC,CASYDRFRYQETQYF,TRBV5-1,NA,NA,TRBJ2-5
TGTGCCAGCAGCCGCCGGGCCTACGAGCAGTACTTC,CASSRRAYEQYF,TRBV7-2,NA,NA,TRBJ2-7
TGTGCCAGCAGGGACTTTATTAGCTCCTACGAGCAGTACTTC,CASRDFISSYEQYF,TRBV2,NA,once,TRBJ2-7
TGTGCCAGTAGTATAGACAGGGTTCCGATAAATGAGCAGTTCTTC,CASSIDRVPINEQFF,TRBV19,NA,NA,TRBJ2-1
TGTGCCAGCTCACCACCCGCAGAAGGCTACACCTTC,CASSPPAEGYTF,TRBV18,NA,NA,TRBJ1-2
TGTGCCAGCAGTTACTGGAGTCCGAGCGAGCAGTACTTC,CASSYWSPSEQYF,TRBV6-2/TRBV6-3,NA,NA,TRBJ2-7
TGTGCCATGAGTACCGGGACTTCGAACACTGAAGCTTTCTTT,CAMSTGTSNTEAFF,TRBV10-3,NA,NA,TRBJ1-1
TGTGCCAGCAGCCAAGAGGAAATGGGCCCGGGAGGTGGCTACACCTTC,CASSQEEMGPGGGYTF,TRBV4-2,NA,NA,TRBJ1-2
TGTGCCAGCTCACAGACAGGCCTCAATCAGCCCCAGCATTTT,CASSQTGLNQPQHF,TRBV18,NA,NA,TRBJ1-5
TGTGCCAGCAGCGCCTATGACAGTGCAACTAATGAAAAACTGTTTTTT,CASSAYDSATNEKLFF,TRBV9,NA,NA,TRBJ1-4
TGTGCCGGCAGCTGGGGGGGGCAATTCACTGAAGCTTTCTTT,CAGSWGGQFTEAFF,TRBV6-5,NA,NA,TRBJ1-1
TGCGCCAGCAGCTTTCTTTCGGGAGACCGAGGGACAGAGAAGTTCTTC,CASSFLSGDRGTEKFF,TRBV5-1,NA,many,TRBJ2-1
TGTGCCAGCAGTGAGCACACGGGGAATGAGCAGTTCTTC,CASSEHTGNEQFF,TRBV6-4,NA,NA,TRBJ2-1
TGTGCCAGCAGTTTCACAGGGGAGACCCTCCACTTT,CASSFTGETLHF,TRBV6-5,TRBD1,NA,TRBJ1-6
TGTGCCAGCAGTTCCCTGCTTGAGTCTGGAAACACCATATATTTT,CASSSLLESGNTIYF,TRBV27,NA,NA,TRBJ1-3
TGTGCCAGCAGCAGCCGATACGGCTATGGCTACACCTTC,CASSSRYGYGYTF,TRBV5-6,NA,NA,TRBJ1-2
TGTGCCAGCAGTCCGGGACAGGGAAGACCCCTGAACACTGAAGCTTTCTTT,CASSPGQGRPLNTEAFF,TRBV6-6,TRBD1,NA,TRBJ1-1
TGTGCCTGGAAGAGACGGGGCAGGGGGACAGGTCAAAATTATGGCTACACCTTC,CAWKRRGRGTGQNYGYTF,TRBV30,TRBD1,NA,TRBJ1-2
TGTGCCAGCAGGGGGACAGGGGGCTCCTACGAGCAGTACTTC,CASRGTGGSYEQYF,TRBV2,TRBD1,NA,TRBJ2-7
TGTGCTAGTGGGAGACAGGAAAATGAAAAACTGTTTTTT,CASGRQENEKLFF,TRBV12-5,NA,NA,TRBJ1-4
TGTGCCAGCATGGATACCTGGAGCGGAGGATTGGAGACCCAGTACTTC,CASMDTWSGGLETQYF,TRBV13,NA,NA,TRBJ2-5
TGTGCCAGCAGCCTTGGCAGCACCCCGGGGGGGAATCAGCCCCAGCATTTT,CASSLGSTPGGNQPQHF,TRBV7-9,NA,NA,TRBJ1-5
TGTGCCAGCAGCTTACAACAGAGCACTGAAGCTTTCTTT,CASSLQQSTEAFF,TRBV7-3,NA,NA,TRBJ1-1
TGTGCCAGCAGTCGAGCGGGGGGATCAACTTACGAGCAGTACTTC,CASSRAGGSTYEQYF,TRBV6-6,TRBD2,NA,TRBJ2-7
TGTGCCAGCAGCCAAGATGCGGGCCCCTACAATGAGCAGTTCTTC,CASSQDAGPYNEQFF,TRBV14,NA,NA,TRBJ2-1
TGTGCCAGCAGTTATAGGCGGGGGAAAGAGACCCAGTACTTC,CASSYRRGKETQYF,TRBV6-5,TRBD2,NA,TRBJ2-5
TGTGCCAGTAGTCTCCTAGCCGGGACTAGCCTTGCTGGGGCCAACGTCCTGACTTTC,CASSLLAGTSLAGANVLTF,TRBV19,TRBD2,NA,TRBJ2-6
TGTGCCAGCAGCGCTAGGGGGAACTCTGGAAACACCATATATTTT,CASSARGNSGNTIYF,TRBV9,NA,NA,TRBJ1-3
TGTGCCAGCAGTGTCCTAGCGGGGCGGGGAGGAGAGACCCAGTACTTC,CASSVLAGRGGETQYF,TRBV2,TRBD2,NA,TRBJ2-5
TGTGCCAGCAGTGCGGGACTAGTATCGCCAGATACGCAGTATTTT,CASSAGLVSPDTQYF,TRBV6-2/TRBV6-3,TRBD2,NA,TRBJ2-3
TGTGCCACCAGGAGGACAGGGGGCGCGAGGGGCTACACCTTC,CATRRTGGARGYTF,TRBV15,TRBD1,NA,TRBJ1-2
TGTGCCAGCAGTGACTCGGGGGCTGGCTACACCTTC,CASSDSGAGYTF,TRBV6-4,NA,few,TRBJ1-2
TGTGCCAGCAGCCAGGGACAGCGAGGCTACACCTTC,CASSQGQRGYTF,TRBV3-1/TRBV3-2,TRBD1,NA,TRBJ1-2
TGTGCCAGCAGCCCCAGTTGGGCTAGCGGGGGGTCAGAGATCGGGGAGCTGTTTTTT,CASSPSWASGGSEIGELFF,TRBV11-3,TRBD2,NA,TRBJ2-2
TGCGCCAGCAGCTTGGCAGGGGTGGACACCGGGGAGCTGTTTTTT,CASSLAGVDTGELFF,TRBV5-1,NA,few,TRBJ2-2
TGTGCCAGCAGCTTGTATCAGGCTTCAGGCTACACCTTC,CASSLYQASGYTF,TRBV5-6,NA,few,TRBJ1-2
TGCGCCAGCAGCTTGGGACTTTATGGCTACACCTTC,CASSLGLYGYTF,TRBV5-1,NA,NA,TRBJ1-2
TGTGCCAGCAGCTTAGTACAGACCTATGGCTACACCTTC,CASSLVQTYGYTF,TRBV7-8,NA,NA,TRBJ1-2
TGCAGTGCTAGTTTTATGGGACAGCAAAAGAATACGCAGTATTTT,CSASFMGQQKNTQYF,TRBV20-1,TRBD1,NA,TRBJ2-3
TGTGCCACCAGTGGGACAGGAGATAGCAATCAGCCCCAGCATTTT,CATSGTGDSNQPQHF,TRBV24-1,TRBD1,NA,TRBJ1-5
TGTGCCAGCAGCTCAACTACAGGGGGAGCTGGAAACACCATATATTTT,CASSSTTGGAGNTIYF,TRBV5-6,TRBD1,NA,TRBJ1-3
TGTGCCAGTAGTATCGGCGGGGGGGACACAGATACGCAGTATTTT,CASSIGGGDTDTQYF,TRBV19,TRBD2,NA,TRBJ2-3
TGTGCCAGCAGCTTGGACAGGGGGCATGTTGACACCGGGGAGCTGTTTTTT,CASSLDRGHVDTGELFF,TRBV5-6,TRBD1,NA,TRBJ2-2